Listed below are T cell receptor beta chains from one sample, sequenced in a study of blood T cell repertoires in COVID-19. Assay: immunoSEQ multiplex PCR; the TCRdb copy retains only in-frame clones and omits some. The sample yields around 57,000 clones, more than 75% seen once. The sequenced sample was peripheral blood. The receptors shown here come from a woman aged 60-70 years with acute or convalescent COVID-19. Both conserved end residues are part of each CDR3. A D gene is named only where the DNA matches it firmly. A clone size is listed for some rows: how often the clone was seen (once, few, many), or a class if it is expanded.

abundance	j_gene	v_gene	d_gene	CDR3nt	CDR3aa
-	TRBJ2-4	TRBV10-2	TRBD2	TGCGCCAGTAGCGGGGGGGCCAACATTCAGTACTTC	CASSGGANIQYF
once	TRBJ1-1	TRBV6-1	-	TGTGCCAGCAGTGAGGTCACGGGGGGGCACACTGAAGCTTTCTTT	CASSEVTGGHTEAFF
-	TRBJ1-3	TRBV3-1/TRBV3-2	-	TGTGCCAGCAGCCAGCTGGGCCGATACTCTGGAAACACCATATATTTT	CASSQLGRYSGNTIYF
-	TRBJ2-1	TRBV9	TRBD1	TGTGCCAGCAGCCCGCAGGGGGAAATGAATGAGCAGTTCTTC	CASSPQGEMNEQFF
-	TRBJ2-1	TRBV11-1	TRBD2	TGTGCCAGCAGCCCTAGCGGGGGGGACTCCTACAATGAGCAGTTCTTC	CASSPSGGDSYNEQFF
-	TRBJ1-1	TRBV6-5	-	TGTGCCAGCAGTTATAGGGGCAGAAACACTGAAGCTTTCTTT	CASSYRGRNTEAFF
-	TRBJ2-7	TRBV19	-	TGTGCCAGTAGGTCGGGCTACGAGCAGTACTTC	CASRSGYEQYF
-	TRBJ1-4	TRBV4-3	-	TGCGCCAGCAGCCACTCAACTAATGAAAAACTGTTTTTT	CASSHSTNEKLFF
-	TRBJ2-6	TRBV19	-	TGTGCCAGTAGTATAGGGTGGGGGACACCAATCTCTGGGGCCAACGTCCTGACTTTC	CASSIGWGTPISGANVLTF
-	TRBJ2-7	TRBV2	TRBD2	TGTGCCAGCAGTGAGACTAGCGGGACCTGGGAGCAGTACTTC	CASSETSGTWEQYF
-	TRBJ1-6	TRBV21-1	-	TGTGCCAGCAGCCCTCAGGGGGAGAAAGGTCTATCACCCCTCCACTTT	CASSPQGEKGLSPLHF
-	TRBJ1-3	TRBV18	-	TGTGCCAGCTCACCAGAGGGCTACTCTGGAAACACCATATATTTT	CASSPEGYSGNTIYF
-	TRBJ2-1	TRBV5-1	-	TGCGCCAGCAGAGAAGGGACTGGAAACAATGAGCAGTTCTTC	CASREGTGNNEQFF
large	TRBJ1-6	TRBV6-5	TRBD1	TGTGCCAGCAGCAGGGACAGGATTAATTCACCCCTCCACTTT	CASSRDRINSPLHF
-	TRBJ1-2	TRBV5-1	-	TGCGCCAGCAGCTTGGGCGGGTCAGAGTATGGCTACACCTTC	CASSLGGSEYGYTF
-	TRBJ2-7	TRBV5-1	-	TGCGCCAGCAGCTTCAGGACTTACCCAGACGAGCAGTACTTC	CASSFRTYPDEQYF
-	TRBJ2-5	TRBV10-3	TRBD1	TGTGCCATCAGTGATACAAGACAGGGGGCTCAGGAGACCCAGTACTTC	CAISDTRQGAQETQYF
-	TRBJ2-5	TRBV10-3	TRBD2	TGTGCCATCAGTCAGACTAGCGGGGGGATAGAGACCCAGTACTTC	CAISQTSGGIETQYF
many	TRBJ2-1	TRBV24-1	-	TGTGCCACCAGTGATATCGGGTCCAGCTCCTACAATGAGCAGTTCTTC	CATSDIGSSSYNEQFF
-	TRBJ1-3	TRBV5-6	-	TGTGCCAGCAGGATAGTGGCTGGAAACACCATATATTTT	CASRIVAGNTIYF
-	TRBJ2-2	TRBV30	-	TGTGCCTGGAAGAAACACCCCGTCACCGGGGAGCTGTTTTTT	CAWKKHPVTGELFF
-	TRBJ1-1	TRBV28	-	TGTGCCAGCAGTTTGAGGGCCACTGAAGCTTTCTTT	CASSLRATEAFF
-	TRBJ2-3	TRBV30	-	TGTGCCTGGAGCCGGAGCGGGCCAGGAGATACGCAGTATTTT	CAWSRSGPGDTQYF
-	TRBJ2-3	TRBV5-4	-	TGTGCCAGCAGCTTGGGCAGGGCCGGTTCGGCAGATACGCAGTATTTT	CASSLGRAGSADTQYF
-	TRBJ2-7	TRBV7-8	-	TGTGCCAGCAGCCTAAGACATATCTACGAGCAGTACTTC	CASSLRHIYEQYF
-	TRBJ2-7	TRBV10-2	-	TGCGCCAGCAGCCGCGGGACCGATGTCTCCTACGAGCAGTACTTC	CASSRGTDVSYEQYF
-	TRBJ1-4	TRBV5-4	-	TGTGCCAGCAGCTTGCGGGGGGGAACTAATGAAAAACTGTTTTTT	CASSLRGGTNEKLFF
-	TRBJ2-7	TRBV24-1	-	TGTGCCACCAGTGATTTTAGCAAGGTTCAAACCTACGAGCAGTACTTC	CATSDFSKVQTYEQYF
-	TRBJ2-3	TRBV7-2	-	TGTGCCAGCAGCTTATCGGTCGCGGCAGATACGCAGTATTTT	CASSLSVAADTQYF